This record covers a single T cell receptor beta chain. The clone's antigen remains unknown. The input lacks base qualities; no much larger clone sits a single base away. The data originate from a study of naive CD8 T cells in extremely preterm neonates (dated by TCRdb to about 2017). Looking at the study overall: The study compared TCRbeta CDR3 repertoires of sorted naive CD8+ T cells across four age groups: extremely preterm neonates, term neonates, young children and adults.

A two-step, bias-controlled multiplex PCR was used to amplify TCRbeta CDR3 regions from genomic DNA. The multiplex PCR used primers specific for every TRBV and TRBJ gene segment. The immunoSEQ Assay was used to generate TCRbeta repertoire data. Processing in the source paper ran as follows. To merge closely related sequences, reads went through filtering and clustering using a relative-frequency ratio and a modified nearest-neighbor algorithm. IMGT annotation was the basis for assigning V, D and J genes to CDR3 sequences. Template counts were corrected for PCR amplification bias by normalization and were quantified against synthetic TCR CDR3 analog sequences. Only unique productive sequences, defined as in-frame CDR3 sequences without stop codons, were included in the analyses. The immunoSEQ Analyzer software was used to calculate iChao1 richness and clonality, with clonality defined as 1 minus Pielou's evenness. Statistical testing was performed in JMP, using Student's t-test or a non-parametric test depending on Shapiro-Wilk normality results. The source is immuneACCESS, and TCRdb retained only in-frame sequences with V and J called. Part of the clones is not carried over; for the studies checked, unresolved V genes explain less than half of this, and the remainder is unexplained. The V and J calls and the clone size are those of that table, but D and trimming were determined from the DNA. This sample gives about 23,000 clones in total; approximately 88% of them show up just once. The ten largest account for roughly 0.99% of the sample.

A few extremely preterm deliveries, at about 22-28 weeks of gestation, provided the preterm samples. Pregnancies with fetal demise, active maternal HSV infection or known maternal HIV infection were excluded from the study. A FACSAria III cell sorter was used to sort live, Annexin V-negative naive CD8+ T cells (CD3+CD8+CD45RA+CCR7+). Each sample yielded between roughly 18,000 and 110,000 sorted naive CD8+ T cells. Mixed venous-arterial cord blood was collected with preassembled standardized sampling kits. Cord blood stayed at room temperature and was processed within 4 hours after collection. Ficoll-Paque density gradient centrifugation was used to isolate mononuclear cells from diluted blood. Mononuclear cells were cryopreserved in about 10% DMSO with about 90% FBS and stored long term at -150°C before sorting. Annexin V and antibodies against CD3, CD8, CCR7 and CD45RA were used to stain the thawed cells. Genomic DNA was extracted from snap-frozen sorted cell pellets with the DNeasy Blood and Tissue Kit.

Points the paper makes about the study in general: Compared with the older groups, preterm CDR3s were shorter and closer to germline, carrying fewer N additions and showing less junctional trimming. To track T cell development within individuals, the authors urged prospective longitudinal studies of preterm and term neonates. A small sample size and variable productive template counts among preterm samples were noted by the authors as limitations. Preterm neonates had significantly lower iChao1 richness than all other age groups (p < 0.05) and an even clone distribution, indicating a less rich repertoire. The proportion of shared CDR3 nucleotide sequences was higher in preterm neonates (approximately 2.5%) than in term neonates (0.4%), young children (around 0.03%) and adults (roughly 0.01%).

The germline V gene sets CDR1 to SGHVS and CDR2 to FNYEAQ. Germline trimming: 2 bases from V, 1 base from J; junction bases outside gene matches: 2. The CDR3 contains 15 residues, cysteine and phenylalanine counted. The only DNA kept is the CDR3, 45 bases in frame from the first base. Sequencing was done on a sample of naive CD8+ T cells from cord blood. The TCR originated in a boy who was born preterm. The chain is encoded by TRBV7-6 joined to TRBJ1-1; the junction holds 9 bases that match TRBD1. In nucleotides, the sequence is TGTGCCAGCAGCTTAATGGGACAGGGGAACACTGAAGCTTTCTTT. Protein translation: CASSLMGQGNTEAFF.